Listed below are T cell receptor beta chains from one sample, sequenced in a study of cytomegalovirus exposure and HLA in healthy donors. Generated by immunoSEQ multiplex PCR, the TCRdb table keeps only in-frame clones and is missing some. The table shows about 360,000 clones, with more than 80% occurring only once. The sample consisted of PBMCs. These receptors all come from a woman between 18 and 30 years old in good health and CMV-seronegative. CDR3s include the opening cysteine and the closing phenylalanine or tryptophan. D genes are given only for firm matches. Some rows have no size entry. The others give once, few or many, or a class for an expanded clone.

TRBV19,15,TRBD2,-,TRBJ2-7,TGTGCCAGTAGTATTCAAGCGGGGGGCCGCTACGAGCAGTACTTC,CASSIQAGGRYEQYF
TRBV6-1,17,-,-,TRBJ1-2,TGTGCCAGCAGTGAAATTGGGGACACCCTCAATAACTATGGCTACACCTTC,CASSEIGDTLNNYGYTF
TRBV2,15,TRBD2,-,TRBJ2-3,TGTGCCAGCAGAGTAGCGGGGGAACCTACTAATACGCAGTATTTT,CASRVAGEPTNTQYF
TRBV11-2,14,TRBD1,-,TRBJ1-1,TGTGCCAGCAGCTCTAACAGGGGTTGGTCTGAAGCTTTCTTT,CASSSNRGWSEAFF
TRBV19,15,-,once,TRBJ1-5,TGTGCCAGTAGTATAGAAGCCCCGCTTCATCAGCCCCAGCATTTT,CASSIEAPLHQPQHF
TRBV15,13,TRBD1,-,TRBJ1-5,TGTGCCACCTGGACAGGGAGCAATCAGCCCCAGCATTTT,CATWTGSNQPQHF
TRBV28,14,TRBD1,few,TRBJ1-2,TGTGCCAGCGGGACAGGAGCTATTAACTATGGCTACACCTTC,CASGTGAINYGYTF
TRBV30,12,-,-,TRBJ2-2,TGTGCCTGGAGTCTAGGGGCCGGGGAGCTGTTTTTT,CAWSLGAGELFF
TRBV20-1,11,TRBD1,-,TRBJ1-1,TGCAGCCAGGACAGGGGCACTGAAGCTTTCTTT,CSQDRGTEAFF
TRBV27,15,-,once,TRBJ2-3,TGTGCCAGCAGTCCGGGGACACTCAGCACAGATACGCAGTATTTT,CASSPGTLSTDTQYF
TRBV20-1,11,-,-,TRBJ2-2,TGCAGTGCAACCCGGACCGGGGAGCTGTTTTTT,CSATRTGELFF
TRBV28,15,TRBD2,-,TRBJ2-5,TGTGCCAGCAGCCCAAGGACTAGCGGCAAAGAGACCCAGTACTTC,CASSPRTSGKETQYF
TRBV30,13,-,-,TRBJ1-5,TGTGCCTGGGACGGCGGAGGCAATCAGCCCCAGCATTTT,CAWDGGGNQPQHF
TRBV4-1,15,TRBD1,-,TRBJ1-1,TGCGCCAGCAGCACCCGACAGGGCCGGGGGACTGAAGCTTTCTTT,CASSTRQGRGTEAFF
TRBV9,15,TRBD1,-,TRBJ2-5,TGTGCCAGCAGCGTAGGGGACAGGGAAGTAGAGACCCAGTACTTC,CASSVGDREVETQYF
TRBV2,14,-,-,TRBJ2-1,TGTGCCAGCAGTGCGCGGGAAAACTACAATGAGCAGTTCTTC,CASSARENYNEQFF
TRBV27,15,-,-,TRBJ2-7,TGTGCCAGCAGTTTAAGTTCGGCGGCCGCCTACGAGCAGTACTTC,CASSLSSAAAYEQYF
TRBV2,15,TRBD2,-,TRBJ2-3,TGTGCCAGCACGCGGGGACTATCTAGCACAGATACGCAGTATTTT,CASTRGLSSTDTQYF
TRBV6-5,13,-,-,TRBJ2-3,TGTGCCAGCAGTTACTCGACAGGCAAAACGCAGTATTTT,CASSYSTGKTQYF
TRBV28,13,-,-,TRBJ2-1,TGTGCCAGCAGTTTATCCCCGGGCAATGAGCAGTTCTTC,CASSLSPGNEQFF
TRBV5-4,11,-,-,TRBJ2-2,TGTGCCAGCAGGGGCCCCGGGGAGCTGTTTTTT,CASRGPGELFF
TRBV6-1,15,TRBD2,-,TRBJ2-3,TGTGCCAGCAGTGTAGGGACTAGCGGGACAGATACGCAGTATTTT,CASSVGTSGTDTQYF
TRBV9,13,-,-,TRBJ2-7,TGTGCCAGCAGCGTAGAAATCGGCTACGAGCAGTACTTC,CASSVEIGYEQYF
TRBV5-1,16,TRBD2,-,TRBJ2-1,TGCGCCAGCAGCTCCACTAGCGGCAGCTCCTACAATGAGCAGTTCTTC,CASSSTSGSSYNEQFF
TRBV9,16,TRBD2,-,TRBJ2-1,TGTGCCAGCAGCTACCGGGAACTAGCGGTCTACAATGAGCAGTTCTTC,CASSYRELAVYNEQFF
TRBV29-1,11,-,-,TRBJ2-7,TGCAGCGTCTCTAGGGGTTACGAGCAGTACTTC,CSVSRGYEQYF
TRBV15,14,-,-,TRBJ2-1,TGTGCCACCAGCACAAGAACTAGCTACAATGAGCAGTTCTTC,CATSTRTSYNEQFF
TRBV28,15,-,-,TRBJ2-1,TGTGCCAGCAGGGACTATTCATCTTACGGCAATGAGCAGTTCTTC,CASRDYSSYGNEQFF
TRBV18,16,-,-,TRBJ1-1,TGTGCCAGCTCACCCGGACCACGGGAAATGAACACTGAAGCTTTCTTT,CASSPGPREMNTEAFF
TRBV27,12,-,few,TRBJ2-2,TGTGCCAGCAGTCAGCTAGCGGGGGAGCTGTTTTTT,CASSQLAGELFF
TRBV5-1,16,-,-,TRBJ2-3,TGCGCCAGCAGCCCCCGTTGGGACTCGAAGGCAGATACGCAGTATTTT,CASSPRWDSKADTQYF
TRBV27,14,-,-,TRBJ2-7,TGTGCCAGCAGTCTCCTCGGACAGTCCTACGAGCAGTACTTC,CASSLLGQSYEQYF
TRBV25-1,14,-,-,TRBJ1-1,TGTGCCAGCAGTGAATGGGCAGGGTTCACTGAAGCTTTCTTT,CASSEWAGFTEAFF
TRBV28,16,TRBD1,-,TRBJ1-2,TGTGCCAGCAGTTTGTTCCTACAGGGGAATAACTATGGCTACACCTTC,CASSLFLQGNNYGYTF
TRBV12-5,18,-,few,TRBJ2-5,TGTGCTAGTGCCCCGACAGAGACTCTTCGTGTGTACCAAGAGACCCAGTACTTC,CASAPTETLRVYQETQYF
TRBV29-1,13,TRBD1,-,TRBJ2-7,TGCAGCGTACTCTGGGACAGGGAATCCGAGCAGTACTTC,CSVLWDRESEQYF
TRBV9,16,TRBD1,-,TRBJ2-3,TGTGCCAGCAGCGTGCTAGGGACAGAAAACACAGATACGCAGTATTTT,CASSVLGTENTDTQYF
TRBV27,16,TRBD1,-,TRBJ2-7,TGTGCCAGCAGTAAGAGGGCCCAGGGGGTATTCTACGAGCAGTACTTC,CASSKRAQGVFYEQYF
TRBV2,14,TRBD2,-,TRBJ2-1,TGTGCCAGCACCACTAGCGGGAGATACAATGAGCAGTTCTTC,CASTTSGRYNEQFF
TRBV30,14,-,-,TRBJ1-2,TGTGCCTTAAAACCGACAGGTTCTTACGCCGGCTACACCTTC,CALKPTGSYAGYTF
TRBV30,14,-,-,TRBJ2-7,TGTGCCTGGAGTGCGACAGCTACCTTCTACGAGCAGTACTTC,CAWSATATFYEQYF
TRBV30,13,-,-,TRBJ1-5,TGTGCCTGGAGTTCCGGGACACCGCGGACCCAGCATTTT,CAWSSGTPRTQHF
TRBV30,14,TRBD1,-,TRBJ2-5,TGTGCCTGGGCGCCTTGGACAGGAGAAGAGACCCAGTACTTC,CAWAPWTGEETQYF
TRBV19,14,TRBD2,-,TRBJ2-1,TGTGCCAGTAGTGTACTAGCGGGTTACAATGAGCAGTTCTTC,CASSVLAGYNEQFF
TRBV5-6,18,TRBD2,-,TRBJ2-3,TGTGCCAGCAGCCCAGAGGGCTCTAGCGGGGGAATCACAGATACGCAGTATTTT,CASSPEGSSGGITDTQYF
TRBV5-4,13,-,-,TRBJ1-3,TGTGCCAGCAGCTCCGACAGGGGAAACACCATATATTTT,CASSSDRGNTIYF
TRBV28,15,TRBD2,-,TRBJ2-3,TGTGCCAGCAGCGGTACTAGCGGGAGTACAGATACGCAGTATTTT,CASSGTSGSTDTQYF
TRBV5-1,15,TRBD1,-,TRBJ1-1,TGCGCCAGCAGCTTGGCCGGACAGGGAGGCACTGAAGCTTTCTTT,CASSLAGQGGTEAFF
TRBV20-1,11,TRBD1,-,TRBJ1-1,TGCAGTGCTAGGGAGACAGGGGAAGCTTTCTTT,CSARETGEAFF
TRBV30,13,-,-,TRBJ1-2,TGTGCCTGTACTAGGCGCTTTATAGATGGCTACACCTTC,CACTRRFIDGYTF
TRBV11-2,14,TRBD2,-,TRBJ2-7,TGTGCCAGCAGCTTAGCTGCGGGAGCCTACGAGCAGTACTTC,CASSLAAGAYEQYF
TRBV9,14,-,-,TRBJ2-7,TGTGCCAGCACCCCCGGGACAACCTTGGACGAGCAGTACTTC,CASTPGTTLDEQYF
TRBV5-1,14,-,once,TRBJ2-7,TGCGCCAGCAGCGGTGGGGGAGGCACCTACGAGCAGTACTTC,CASSGGGGTYEQYF
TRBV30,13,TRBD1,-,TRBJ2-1,TGTGCCTGCGGGACAGGAGGCCAACGGGAGCAGTTCTTC,CACGTGGQREQFF
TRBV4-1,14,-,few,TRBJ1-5,TGCGCCAGCAGTGGGGGACAAGGTAATCAGCCCCAGCATTTT,CASSGGQGNQPQHF
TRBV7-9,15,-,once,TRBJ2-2,TGTGCCAGCATTCAGATCGGACAGAGCACCGGGGAGCTGTTTTTT,CASIQIGQSTGELFF
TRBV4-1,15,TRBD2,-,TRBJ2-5,TGCGCCAGCAGCCAAGCTCTAGCTAGCGGCGAGACCCAGTACTTC,CASSQALASGETQYF